This T cell receptor (beta chain) was obtained from a study of T-cell memory formation after mild COVID-19 (dated by TCRdb to 2020 to 2023). Regarding the study in general: TCR sequence clusters from the two donors were largely donor specific. Two young, previously healthy adult volunteers made up the cohort, one male and one female. In a couple of donors, T-cell clones that expanded and contracted after mild COVID-19 were tracked by sequencing TCRalpha and TCRbeta repertoires over time. Overall study outcomes, separate from this receptor: Contracting CD4+ clones were found mainly in CM and EM memory subsets, while CD8+ clones were enriched in EMRA. Clones contracting from day 15 to 85 had balanced CD4/CD8 phenotypes, while a second wave expanding from day 15 to 37 was biased towards CD4+. The detection of some responding clones in pre-infection memory suggests that pre-existing cross-reactive memory T cells joined the SARS-CoV-2 response. SARS-CoV-2 specificity was not confirmed for the second-wave clones peaking on day 37. Only a couple of mild cases were covered by the study, and larger cohorts that include severe cases with pre-infection samples were considered necessary.

Ficoll-Paque density gradient centrifugation was used to isolate PBMCs. Data came from an Illumina NovaSeq 6000. TCRalpha and TCRbeta cDNA libraries were built by 5'RACE with constant-segment primers, adding sample barcodes and unique molecular identifiers. Trizol reagent was used to extract RNA from every sample. The libraries were amplified in two PCR steps, and the second step added a second sample barcode and Illumina TruSeq adapters. Sequencing of libraries was performed on an Illumina NovaSeq with 2 x 150 bp paired-end reads. The source study handled its data this way. The reads were demultiplexed and collapsed into UMI-guided consensus sequences using migec v1.2.7. Using mixcr v2.1.11, the UMI consensuses were aligned to TRA and TRB V and J templates and assembled into clonotypes. Expanded or contracted clonotypes were those called significant by both edgeR and NoisET, with noise models trained on biological replicates. For edgeR calls, the cutoffs were a false discovery rate-adjusted p below 0.01 and a log2 fold-change threshold of 1. As an exploratory analysis of dynamics, max-normalized trajectories of the 1000 most abundant clonotypes were examined with PCA combined with hierarchical clustering. Separately sequenced CD4+ and CD8+ repertoires were used to assign a CD4 or CD8 phenotype to each responding clone. TCRdb reran the public reads through fastp at Q25 and MiXCR, keeping productive beta chains. Rows with a matching CDR3 protein are joined into one entry that keeps the most common DNA and genes. TCRdb, not the authors, supplied the V and J calls. Here the sample has about 540,000 distinct CDR3 sequences; around 21% occur a single time. 12% of the sample comes from the top ten.

This clonotype was found a few times. Its antigen has not been determined. Nothing much larger sits one base from this clone, and base qualities are not available. The germline V gene encodes CDR1 SGHTA and CDR2 FQGNSA. V sheds 4 bases and J sheds 4 bases, leaving 11 bases between their ends. The CDR3 contains 13 residues, cysteine and phenylalanine counted. Just the 39-base CDR3 DNA is kept, in frame starting at base 1. The sequence links TRBV7-2 to TRBJ2-7, with a weak D call of TRBD1 (6 bases match). The receptor comes from an adult woman who had mild COVID-19 (a few samples of this study predate the infection). The sample titles of this study are shuffled in the database, so cell type and time point are left out; the donor was told from shared clones. Sequenced material: PBMCs or a T cell subset sorted from them (not recorded which). This receptor has the CDR3 CASSSRQDYEQYF. The DNA reads TGTGCCAGCAGCTCCCGACAGGATTACGAGCAGTACTTC.